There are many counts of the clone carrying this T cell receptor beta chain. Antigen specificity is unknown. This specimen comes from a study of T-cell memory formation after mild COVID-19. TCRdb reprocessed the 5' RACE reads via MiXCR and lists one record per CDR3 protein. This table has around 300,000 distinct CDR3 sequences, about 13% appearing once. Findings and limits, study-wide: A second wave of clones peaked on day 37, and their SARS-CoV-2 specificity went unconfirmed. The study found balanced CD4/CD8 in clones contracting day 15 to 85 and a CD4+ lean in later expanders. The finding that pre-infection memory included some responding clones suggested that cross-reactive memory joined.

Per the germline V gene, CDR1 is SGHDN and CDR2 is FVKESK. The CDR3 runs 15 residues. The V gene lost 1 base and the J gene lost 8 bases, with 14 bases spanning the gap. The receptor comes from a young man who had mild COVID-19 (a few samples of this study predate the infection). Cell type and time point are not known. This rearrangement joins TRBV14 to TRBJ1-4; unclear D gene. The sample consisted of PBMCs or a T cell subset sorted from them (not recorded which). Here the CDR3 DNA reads TGTGCCAGCAGCCAAGGGGCTCGGGGAGGCGAAAAACTGTTTTTT. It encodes CASSQGARGGEKLFF.